The entry below gives a single TCR beta chain sequence along with its context. The data are from a study of blood T cell repertoires in COVID-19. Whole-study context: Specimens from acute and convalescent COVID-19 originated in the United States, Italy and Spain. PBMCs, B-cell-depleted T cells, or T cells were the source of the cDNA or gDNA that made up the material.

Generated by immunoSEQ multiplex PCR, the TCRdb table keeps only in-frame clones and is missing some. Here the sample spans 290,000 or so clones, approximately 80% being singletons. Clinical histories supplied by participants themselves formed the basis of cohort assignment. A COVID-19 case had been met by exposed participants during the 2 weeks before study entry. The source material was PBMCs or T cells enriched from blood (not recorded which). The sequence was collected from a middle-aged man who had been exposed to COVID-19.

CDR3 sequence: CSVVPWPPNTEAFF. In nucleotides, the CDR3 is TGCAGCGTTGTTCCGTGGCCCCCGAACACTGAAGCTTTCTTT. The chain recombines TRBV29-1 with TRBJ1-1, with no clear D. V was trimmed by 4 bases and J by 1 base, leaving 13 bases between them. Germline V gene lookup returns CDR1 SQVTM and CDR2 ANQGSEA. The CDR3 sequence is 14 residues long.